This T cell receptor beta chain was found in a study of identical twins. The study, taken as a whole, reports: For out-of-frame beta sequences, excess twin sharing was weaker. Alpha sequences that were out-of-frame and twin-shared showed an excess of low generation probability. For cord blood, abundant beta clonotypes had fewer insertions, unlike memory repertoires, which showed none. Zero-insertion analyses could be partly confounded by invariant MAIT and iNKT cells.

TCRdb redid the calling of the 5' RACE reads with MiXCR, one entry per CDR3 protein. The sample holds a few hundred thousand distinct CDR3 sequences; under 12% are singletons and the top ten take more than 8%. To note about this clonotype: No antigen is known for it.

Germline lookup yields CDR1 SGHTA and CDR2 FQGNSA. CDR3 length equals 14 residues. Deletions cut 0 bases from V and 5 bases from J, with 11 bases between. The source is a man aged 50 to 59 in good health. The chain is built from TRBV7-2 and TRBJ2-7; a weak D match, TRBD2 (6 bases). The sample was memory T cells sorted from blood. CDR3 sequence: CASSLARAGHEQYF. In DNA, the CDR3 is TGTGCCAGCAGCTTAGCCAGGGCGGGACACGAGCAGTACTTC.